This T cell receptor (beta chain) was captured in a study of graft-versus-host responses after intestinal transplantation. Whole-study findings and limits: Peak GvH clone levels in circulation were associated with early post-transplant HvG declines.

Germline values: CDR1 MNHEY, CDR2 SMNVEV (reference sequence). The CDR3 length is 15 residues. Trimming pared 3 bases from V and 2 bases from J, leaving 14 bases between. The assay was immunoSEQ multiplex PCR, and TCRdb's table has in-frame clones only and misses some. This table has roughly 43,000 clones, about 95% appearing once. A remark on this clone: Its target is unknown.

The chain combines TRBV27 with TRBJ2-7; TRBD2 is a possible D gene (6 bases). The clonotype comes from a human patient who received an intestinal transplant, so some T cells may come from the graft donor. The specimen comprised PBMCs, sampled around 48 weeks after intestinal transplant. CDR3 in DNA: TGTGCCAGCAGTTTTGGCGGGACCAGCACCTACGAGCAGTACTTC. Translated, it gives CASSFGGTSTYEQYF.